The subject of this entry is one T cell receptor beta chain. The antigen this receptor binds is unknown. This record belongs to a study of synovial regulatory T cells in juvenile arthritis (dated by TCRdb to between 2015 and 2016). Background on the whole study: Of the sequenced patients, about six received methotrexate, one received methotrexate plus infliximab, a few were therapy-naive, and one had no treatment information. TCR repertoire comparisons included Treg and Teff subsets from approximately 11 JIA patients with active disease. Using matched patient samples, the researchers compared TCRbeta CDR3 repertoires across three groups: blood iaTreg cells, other blood Treg cells and synovial fluid Treg cells. Effector T cell subsets were also sequenced in the study cohort for comparisons, but only blood and synovial fluid Treg cells are covered by the Treg dataset alone.

What the work shows at the level of the full study, not this receptor alone: More CDR3 sequences were shared by synovial Treg cells with iaTreg cells than with other blood Treg cells, and a closer relation was confirmed by Chao-Jaccard similarity. Lower TCR diversity was observed in blood iaTreg cells than in other blood Treg cells, consistent with antigen-driven expansion. Across patients, iaTreg TCR repertoires were largely private and overlapped partially with synovial Teff repertoires and blood CPL repertoires.

Inclusive of the bounding cysteine and phenylalanine, the CDR3 is 13 residues long. No DNA is recorded. Looking up the germline V gene yields CDR1 LGHNA and CDR2 YNFKEQ. Library preparation employed the immunoSEQ multiplex PCR assay. Adaptive Biotechnologies carried out the TCRbeta CDR3 sequencing. Per the source publication's procedure: Repertoire similarity was assessed using the Chao-modified Jaccard index and the median clonotype overlap from 200 random subsamples at equal sample size. Similarity analyses used either productive nucleotide sequences or in silico-translated amino acid sequences. Repertoires were compared using hierarchical clustering with single linkage and t-SNE, both based on Chao-modified Jaccard distances. Repertoire diversity was assessed with the Renyi index over a range of alpha values after the sample sizes were normalised. The table comes from immuneACCESS by way of TCRdb, which keeps in-frame sequences with V and J called. Part of the clones is missing from these tables; in studies checked, under half for an unresolved V gene and the rest for unknown reasons. V, J and clone size are those of that table, while D and trimming were read from the DNA. In this sample's table one finds roughly 5,900 clones. Roughly 0.61% of the sample is in the top ten clones.

The donors for the TCR repertoire analysis were approximately eleven juvenile idiopathic arthritis patients with active disease who had not reached inactive disease, of whom 3 were polyarticular and 8 were oligoarticular. A median age of approximately 10 years (range about 2.1-25) and a median disease duration of around seven years (range 0.2-19.1) were recorded for the TCR-sequenced patients. The samples for TCR repertoire analysis were obtained at two Italian centres. Peripheral blood mononuclear cells were separated using a Histopaque-1077 density gradient and frozen in approximately 90% FCS with 10% DMSO.

The chain joins TRBV4-2 to TRBJ1-2. The sequencing sample was made of Treg cells from blood. This sample's cell subset or site label indicates: remaining (HLA-DR-negative) circulating blood Treg cells. The receptor was isolated from a donor aged 2-30 years with juvenile idiopathic arthritis. For the CDR3, the sequence is CASSFVGVRRDTF.